This T cell receptor (beta chain) derives from a study of shared clonotypes between healthy human individuals (dated by TCRdb to 2018 to 2021). About the full investigation: Three men and a couple of women, aged 18 to 49 years, made up the cohort. For each donor, CD4 naive and CD4 memory were each run on three plates, CD8 naive on two plates, and CD8 memory on one plate. To estimate repertoire size and how much clonotype sharing occurs between individuals, the study deeply sequenced the blood TCR repertoires of five healthy adults. Different laboratories and diverse techniques were used to prepare libraries and sequence TCR repertoires, to increase sequencing depth and limit assay-specific biases. Leukapheresis yielded between about 0.9 and 9.5 billion PBMCs per donor.

In regard to this clone: The clone's antigen remains unknown. No quality values exist for individual bases; no much larger clone is one base distant.

Healthy HIV-negative adults with no recently reported acute infections or vaccinations were included as donors. All donors were Caucasian adults living in Nashville, Tennessee, USA. CD4+ T cells were enriched by magnetic negative selection; naive cells were then positively selected on CD45RA, and the negative fraction formed the memory subset. Blood was collected by leukapheresis, and PBMCs were isolated by Ficoll-Histopaque density gradient centrifugation and then cryopreserved in liquid nitrogen vapor phase. Purity and quantity of every magnetically sorted T cell population were checked by analytical flow cytometry. Genomic DNA was isolated from each sorted fraction and quantified by UV absorbance on a Nanodrop 2000c. Its CDR3 holds 14 amino acids, cysteine through phenylalanine. The kept DNA is CDR3 alone, 42 bases in frame from the first base. V gives up 3 bases and J gives up 1 base, and the segment between their germline ends measures 9 bases. The germline V gene (reference sequence) specifies WNHNN as CDR1 and SYGVQD as CDR2.

What the work shows at the level of the full study, not this receptor alone: Because the study included only a small number of donors, the genetic and exposure-history diversity represented was limited. Sampling was restricted to blood, and TCR repertoires in tissues likely differ from the TCR repertoires found in blood. Higher generation probabilities were observed for clonotypes shared by all four sorted-subset donors than for non-shared clonotypes. Larger estimated clonotype richness was generally found for naive subsets than for memory subsets. Based on pairwise subsampling, the degree of clonotype sharing among donors was expected to be affected by sequencing depth. Rarefaction of sorted-subset datasets indicated incomplete sequencing despite the large sequencing depth. Across a handful of donors, about 5.2% of naive CD4, around 3.3% of naive CD8, under 2.5% of memory CD4, and approximately 0.4% of memory CD8 clonotypes were shared.

Using the deep immunoSEQ assay, multiplex PCR amplified TCR CDR3 regions from genomic DNA. Extracted genomic DNA from each cell subset was spread evenly across all wells of several immunoSEQ 96-well plates, with each plate serving as a replicate. For sorted subsets, about 0.2 ug genomic DNA, equal to tens of thousands of T cell genomes, was loaded into each replicate PCR. Purified libraries were measured with a Qubit 3.0 fluorometer, size-checked on a Bioanalyzer 2100, and measured again with the KAPA Library Quantification kit. Every immunoSEQ 96-well plate was sequenced on a separate single-read 150-cycle Illumina NextSeq 550 flow cell. In the source study's methods: Because the immunoSEQ output included only junctional sequences and no quality scores, the filtering could not be the same as the filtering used for full-length reads. To assign V/J genes and CDR3, sequences were annotated using PyIR, a Python wrapper for IgBLAST v1.9, with IMGT germline references. Any read was removed if the V/J assignment was weak (E-value above 1e-6), the CDR3 was missing, or the read contained stop codons, out-of-frame junctions, or ambiguous translated residues. V3J clonotypes were defined as sequences sharing an identical inferred V gene, J gene, and CDR3 amino acid sequence. The percentage overlap between two repertoires was calculated by dividing the number of shared unique clonotypes by the size of the smaller repertoire. RTK rarefaction, the Chao1 estimator, and Recon v2.1 estimates of unobserved clonotypes were used to assess repertoire richness. OLGA was used to compute generation probabilities for all TCRbeta clonotypes that the gDNA method yielded from a few donors. What TCRdb holds here is the immuneACCESS table cut down to in-frame rearrangements. Part of the clones is not present; checked against another copy, under half of the missing clones reflect an unresolved V gene, and the others are unexplained. That table gives V, J and clone size, and the DNA gave D and trimming. The sample data list 850,000 to 1,200,000 clones, and 75% of these were observed just once. Over 1.3% of the sample is taken by the ten largest.

Sequencing was carried out using memory CD4+ T cells sorted from blood. Reading the label with the study, this specimen's cell subset or site is: CD45RA-negative fraction. Rearrangement joined TRBV10-1 to TRBJ1-1; the D gene is perhaps TRBD1, on 5 matching bases. The clonotype originates from a man younger than 35 in good health. Here the CDR3 is given as CASSENTGNTEAFF. In nucleotides, the sequence is TGCGCCAGCAGTGAAAACACAGGGAACACTGAAGCTTTCTTT.